This T cell receptor (beta chain) was captured in a study of shared clonotypes between healthy human individuals. CD4+ cell separation produced CD45RA+ naive and CD45RA-negative memory subsets. Per sorted-subset replicate PCR, input was around 200 ng DNA, representing roughly 28,000 T cell genomes. Profiled with immunoSEQ multiplex PCR; TCRdb holds only in-frame clones, not every one. The sample shows some 1.1 million clones, 70% to 80% of them seen only once. The CDR3 runs to 14 residues. The germline V gene encodes CDR1 LNHNV and CDR2 YYDKDF (reference sequence). V lost 0 bases, J lost 3 bases, and 8 bases lay in between. About this clone itself: Its antigen is not known.

Study-level points and caveats: The represented genetic and exposure-history diversity was limited by the small number of donors. Relative to clonotypes present in all four donors, those not shared had lower generation probabilities.

The chain links TRBV15 to TRBJ1-2; D perhaps matches TRBD1 (5 bases). Sample: memory CD4+ T cells from PBMCs. Documented subset: CD45RA-negative fraction. The clonotype was recovered from a young man in good health. Some clones in this sample may be carry-over from other donors' samples. The DNA of the CDR3 is TGTGCCACCAGCAGAGATGGGGGATACTATGGCTACACCTTC. Translating it yields CATSRDGGYYGYTF.